The 3 T cell receptor beta chains listed next were all sequenced from one sample in a study of blood T cells in healthy people across ages. Alongside a J-beta primer mix, a sample-barcoded 5' primer served in a second PCR lasting 7 to 11 cycles. TCRdb recomputed calls from the 5' RACE reads with MiXCR, one row per CDR3 protein. The sample carries hundreds of thousands of distinct CDR3 sequences, 45% to 70% recorded once. Sample: blood. All receptors come from a man in his forties in good health.

The V call is TRBV28, the J call TRBJ2-7, with D possibly called TRBD1 or TRBD2 (5 bases each). Trimming pared 4 bases from V and 5 bases from J, leaving 12 bases between. Germline CDR1 reads MDHEN; CDR2 reads SYDVKM. The CDR3 covers 13 residues. In nucleotides, the CDR3 is TGTGCCAGCAGTTCCCCGGGGCTCCACGAGCAGTACTTC. This gives the protein CASSSPGLHEQYF.

The V call is TRBV29-1, the J call TRBJ2-7; D possibly corresponds to TRBD2 (6 bases). The germline V gene has CDR1 SQVTM and CDR2 ANQGSEA. V was shortened by 4 bases and J by 3 bases, with 10 bases between the two germline ends. The CDR3 is 12 amino acids. CDR3 protein: CSVADSGYEQYF. The DNA for the CDR3 is TGCAGCGTTGCGGATAGCGGCTACGAGCAGTACTTC.

This clonotype has only a few counts. The chain couples TRBV28 to TRBJ2-5; D might be TRBD1 (6 bases). CDR1 is MDHEN and CDR2 is SYDVKM in the germline V gene. The CDR3 spans 14 residues. Trimming pared 5 bases from V and 1 base from J, leaving 11 bases between. The DNA for the CDR3 is TGTGCCAGCAGTCCCCGGGACACCCAAGAGACCCAGTACTTC. Residues: CASSPRDTQETQYF.